Here is one T cell receptor (beta chain) with its context. These data are taken from a study of blood T cell repertoires in COVID-19. Study background: In each case, the material was cDNA or gDNA derived from T cells, B-cell-depleted T cells, or PBMCs.

This CDR3 is built from 14 residues. Trimming cost V 3 bases and J 2 bases; bases outside gene matches: 4. Germline CDR1 SGDLS, CDR2 YYNGEE. The authors' processing: Nucleated cell counts were estimated from reference gene primer amplification. Sequenced by immunoSEQ multiplex PCR; TCRdb stores in-frame clones only, minus some. The D gene and trimming were derived from the DNA, and the V and J assignments and clone size from that table. The sample lists roughly 110,000 clones, roughly 80% occurring once. The source of this sequence is a woman aged 55-69 years with acute or convalescent COVID-19. This chain connects TRBV9 to TRBJ1-2; the match to TRBD1 covers 7 bases. The sample comprised peripheral blood. CDR3 sequence (DNA): TGTGCCAGCAGCGCCCTGACAGGGAACTATGGCTACACCTTC. This encodes CASSALTGNYGYTF.